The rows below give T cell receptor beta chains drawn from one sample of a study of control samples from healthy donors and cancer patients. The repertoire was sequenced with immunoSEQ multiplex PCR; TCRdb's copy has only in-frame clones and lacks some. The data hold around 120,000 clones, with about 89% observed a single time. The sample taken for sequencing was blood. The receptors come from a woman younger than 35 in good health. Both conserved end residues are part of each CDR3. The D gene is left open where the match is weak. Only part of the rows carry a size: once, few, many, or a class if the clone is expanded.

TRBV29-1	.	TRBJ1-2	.	CSVAPSGVYGYTF	TGCAGCGTGGCGCCATCGGGAGTCTATGGCTACACCTTC
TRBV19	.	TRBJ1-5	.	CASSIAKVRDNQPQHF	TGTGCCAGTAGTATAGCTAAAGTCAGGGACAATCAGCCCCAGCATTTT
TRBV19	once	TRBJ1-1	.	CASSIWSPALNTEAFF	TGTGCCAGTAGTATATGGAGTCCTGCTCTGAACACTGAAGCTTTCTTT
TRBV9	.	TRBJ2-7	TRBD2	CASSSEGLAGSYEQYF	TGTGCCAGCAGCTCGGAAGGACTAGCGGGGTCCTACGAGCAGTACTTC
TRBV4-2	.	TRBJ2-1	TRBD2	CASSQALIRGGPPGREQFF	TGTGCCAGCAGCCAGGCCCTAATACGCGGGGGGCCCCCGGGTAGGGAGCAGTTCTTC
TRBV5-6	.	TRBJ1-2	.	CASSIYGYTF	TGTGCCAGCAGCATCTATGGCTACACCTTC
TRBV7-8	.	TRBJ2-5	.	CASSLLLRETQYF	TGTGCCAGCAGCTTACTCCTGAGAGAGACCCAGTACTTC
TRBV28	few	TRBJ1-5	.	CASSLPGGVGGNQPQHF	TGTGCCAGCAGTTTACCGGGAGGTGTGGGAGGCAATCAGCCCCAGCATTTT
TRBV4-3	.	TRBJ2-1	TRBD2	CASSHGERGDNEQFF	TGCGCCAGCAGCCATGGCGAGCGGGGGGACAATGAGCAGTTCTTC
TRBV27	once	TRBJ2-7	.	CASSLIGGGSGDEQYF	TGTGCCAGCAGTTTAATAGGGGGGGGCTCAGGCGACGAGCAGTACTTC
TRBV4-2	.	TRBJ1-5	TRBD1	CASSLTGGDQPQHF	TGTGCCAGCAGCCTCACAGGGGGGGATCAGCCCCAGCATTTT
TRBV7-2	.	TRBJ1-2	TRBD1	CASSLLGQGAYGYTF	TGTGCCAGCAGCTTATTAGGACAGGGAGCCTATGGCTACACCTTC
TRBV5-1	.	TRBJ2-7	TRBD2	CASSLVPGLEYEQYF	TGCGCCAGCAGCTTGGTTCCGGGACTAGAGTATGAGCAGTACTTC
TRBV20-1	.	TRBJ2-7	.	CSPGSYEQYF	TGCAGCCCAGGGAGCTACGAGCAGTACTTC
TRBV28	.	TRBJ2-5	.	CASSFPRRPETQYF	TGTGCCAGCAGTTTTCCTCGACGACCGGAGACCCAGTACTTC
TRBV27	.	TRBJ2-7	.	CASSTSTGILYEQYF	.
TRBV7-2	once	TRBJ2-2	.	CASKPLGGYTGELFF	TGTGCCAGCAAACCCCTGGGGGGCTACACCGGGGAGCTGTTTTTT
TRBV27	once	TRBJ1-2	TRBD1	CASSTGTGGYGYTF	TGTGCCAGCAGCACCGGGACAGGGGGCTATGGCTACACCTTC
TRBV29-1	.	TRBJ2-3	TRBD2	CSVPGLADHTQYF	TGCAGCGTCCCGGGACTAGCGGATCATACGCAGTATTTT
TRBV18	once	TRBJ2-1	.	CASSPPSRNEQFF	TGTGCCAGCTCACCACCTTCGAGAAATGAGCAGTTCTTC
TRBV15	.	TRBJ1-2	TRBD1	CATSREEGTVAPGGYTF	TGTGCCACCAGCAGAGAGGAGGGGACAGTAGCCCCAGGGGGCTACACCTTC
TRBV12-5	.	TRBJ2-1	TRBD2	CASGLVFFSGGSRPYNEQFF	TGTGCTAGTGGTTTGGTATTTTTTTCGGGGGGGTCCCGACCCTACAATGAGCAGTTCTTC
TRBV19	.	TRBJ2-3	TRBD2	CASWNGRMTDTQYF	TGTGCCAGTTGGAACGGGAGGATGACAGATACGCAGTATTTT
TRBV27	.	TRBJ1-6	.	CASSFQFSMDNSPLHF	TGTGCCAGCAGTTTCCAGTTCTCCATGGATAATTCACCCCTCCACTTT
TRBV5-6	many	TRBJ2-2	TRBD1	CASSWVTGAGELFF	TGTGCCAGCAGCTGGGTGACAGGGGCCGGGGAGCTGTTTTTT
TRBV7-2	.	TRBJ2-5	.	CASSLGTFETQYF	TGTGCCAGCAGCTTAGGGACTTTTGAGACCCAGTACTTC
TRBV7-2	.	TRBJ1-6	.	CASSPGVRQDLHF	TGTGCCAGCAGCCCCGGGGTACGCCAAGACCTCCACTTT
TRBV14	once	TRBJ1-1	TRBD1	CASSQSPGGKRTEAFF	TGTGCCAGCAGCCAAAGTCCAGGGGGCAAAAGAACTGAAGCTTTCTTT
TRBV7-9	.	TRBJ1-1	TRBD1	CASSLDPTGYMNTEAFF	TGTGCCAGCAGCTTAGACCCGACAGGGTACATGAACACTGAAGCTTTCTTT
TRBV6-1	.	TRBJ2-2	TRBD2	CASSARKTSGGNTGELFF	TGTGCCAGCAGTGCCCGGAAGACTAGCGGGGGGAACACCGGGGAGCTGTTTTTT
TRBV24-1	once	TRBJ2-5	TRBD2	CATSDPRLAGETQYF	TGTGCCACCAGTGACCCCCGGCTAGCGGGGGAGACCCAGTACTTC
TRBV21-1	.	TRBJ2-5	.	CATFPSREETQYF	TGTGCCACCTTTCCCTCAAGGGAAGAGACCCAGTACTTC
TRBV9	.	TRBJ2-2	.	CASSVRRESGELFF	TGTGCCAGCAGCGTACGCAGGGAATCCGGGGAGCTGTTTTTT
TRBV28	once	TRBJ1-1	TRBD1	CASRVDRVRNTEAFF	TGTGCCAGCAGAGTAGACAGGGTGCGGAACACTGAAGCTTTCTTT
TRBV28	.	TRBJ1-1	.	CVSSQPRTQLNTEAFF	TGTGTCAGCTCCCAACCTCGGACGCAATTGAACACTGAAGCTTTCTTT
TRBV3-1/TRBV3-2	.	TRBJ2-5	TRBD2	CASSQGTSGKETQYF	TGTGCCAGCAGCCAAGGGACTAGCGGGAAAGAGACCCAGTACTTC
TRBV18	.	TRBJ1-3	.	CASSPEVSPGNTIYF	TGTGCCAGCTCACCAGAGGTCTCACCAGGAAACACCATATATTTT
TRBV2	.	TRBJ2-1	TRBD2	CASSSGTSGNYNEQFF	TGTGCCAGCAGTTCCGGGACTAGCGGGAACTACAATGAGCAGTTCTTC
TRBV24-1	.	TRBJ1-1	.	CATRNTVNTEAFF	TGTGCCACCAGGAACACTGTGAACACTGAAGCTTTCTTT
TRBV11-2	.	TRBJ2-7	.	CASSRRDTGSYEQYF	TGTGCCAGCAGCCGACGGGATACAGGGTCCTACGAGCAGTACTTC
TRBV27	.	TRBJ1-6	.	CASSLSGTVNSPLHF	TGTGCCAGCAGTCTGTCGGGGACGGTGAATTCACCCCTCCACTTT
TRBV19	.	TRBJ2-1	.	CASSKAPSREQFF	TGTGCCAGTAGTAAGGCACCCTCTAGAGAGCAGTTCTTC